Listed below are T cell receptor beta chains from one sample, sequenced in a study of T-cell reconstitution after alpha-beta-depleted transplantation in children. TCRdb re-called the PCR reads with MiXCR, one entry per CDR3 protein. The table shows 600,000 to 700,000 distinct CDR3 sequences, with roughly 15% occurring only once. The sequenced sample was PBMCs from the stem cell graft donor, obtained from the stem cell graft. These receptors came from a human donor who donated a stem cell graft to a child with acute myeloid leukemia. Both conserved end residues are part of each CDR3. The order of the fields is J gene, D gene, clone size, V gene, CDR3 DNA, CDR3 protein. A D gene is named only where the DNA matches it firmly. Where a row states a size, it is once, few, many or the class of an expanded clone; other rows omit it.

J gene: TRBJ1-3; D gene: -; clone size: -; V gene: TRBV12-3/TRBV12-4; CDR3 DNA: TGTGCCAGCAGTTTACGACAGATCTCTGGAAACACCATATATTTT; CDR3 protein: CASSLRQISGNTIYF
J gene: TRBJ2-6; D gene: -; clone size: -; V gene: TRBV6-1; CDR3 DNA: TGTGCCAGCAGTGAGGGCTTGGGGAGGTCCGGGGCCAACGTCCTGACTTTC; CDR3 protein: CASSEGLGRSGANVLTF
J gene: TRBJ2-3; D gene: -; clone size: many; V gene: TRBV12-3/TRBV12-4; CDR3 DNA: TGTGCCACCGCCCAGGGGATCGAAGATACGCAGTATTTT; CDR3 protein: CATAQGIEDTQYF
J gene: TRBJ2-1; D gene: -; clone size: many; V gene: TRBV20-1; CDR3 DNA: TGCAGTGGTTATCGGACATCTACGCAGTTCTTC; CDR3 protein: CSGYRTSTQFF
J gene: TRBJ2-1; D gene: TRBD2; clone size: many; V gene: TRBV7-2; CDR3 DNA: TGTGCCAGCAGCTTCATGACTAGCGGGGGGGCGGGCTACAATGAGCAGTTCTTC; CDR3 protein: CASSFMTSGGAGYNEQFF
J gene: TRBJ2-7; D gene: -; clone size: many; V gene: TRBV6-1; CDR3 DNA: TGTGCCAGCAGGGAACAGAAGAACCCCTACGAGCAGTACTTC; CDR3 protein: CASREQKNPYEQYF
J gene: TRBJ1-1; D gene: TRBD1; clone size: -; V gene: TRBV7-2; CDR3 DNA: TGTGCCAGCAGCTTTAGGACAGGGTCAACTGAAGCTTTCTTT; CDR3 protein: CASSFRTGSTEAFF
J gene: TRBJ1-2; D gene: TRBD1; clone size: -; V gene: TRBV12-3/TRBV12-4; CDR3 DNA: TGTGCCAGCAGTCCGCGGGACAGGGGGCGCGCGTATGGCTACACCTTC; CDR3 protein: CASSPRDRGRAYGYTF
J gene: TRBJ2-1; D gene: -; clone size: many; V gene: TRBV12-3/TRBV12-4; CDR3 DNA: TGTGCCAGCAGTTTATGGGGTAACAATGAGCAGTTCTTC; CDR3 protein: CASSLWGNNEQFF
J gene: TRBJ2-1; D gene: -; clone size: many; V gene: TRBV29-1; CDR3 DNA: TGCAGCGTCGGGAGAGACAGGGCCCCCTACAATGAGCAGTTCTTC; CDR3 protein: CSVGRDRAPYNEQFF
J gene: TRBJ1-2; D gene: TRBD1; clone size: many; V gene: TRBV12-3/TRBV12-4; CDR3 DNA: TGTGCCAGCAGTTCAACAGGGGAAGAGGATGGCTACACCTTC; CDR3 protein: CASSSTGEEDGYTF
J gene: TRBJ2-1; D gene: -; clone size: few; V gene: TRBV4-2; CDR3 DNA: TGTGCCAGCAGCCAAGAAGAACAGGGATATGGTGAGCAGTTCTTC; CDR3 protein: CASSQEEQGYGEQFF
J gene: TRBJ2-1; D gene: -; clone size: few; V gene: TRBV12-3/TRBV12-4; CDR3 DNA: TGTGCCAGCAGCAAACGACAGGCCCTTCGAGGTGAGCAGTTCTTC; CDR3 protein: CASSKRQALRGEQFF
J gene: TRBJ1-1; D gene: -; clone size: many; V gene: TRBV20-1; CDR3 DNA: TGCAGTGCTAGAGGAGGAACGGACACTGAAGCTTTCTTT; CDR3 protein: CSARGGTDTEAFF
J gene: TRBJ2-7; D gene: TRBD2; clone size: few; V gene: TRBV5-1; CDR3 DNA: TGCGCCAGCAGCTTGGCCGGGGGGATGGGGGAGCAGTACTTC; CDR3 protein: CASSLAGGMGEQYF
J gene: TRBJ2-3; D gene: -; clone size: many; V gene: TRBV5-1; CDR3 DNA: TGCGCCAGCAGCGATGGACCAGCCACAGATACGCAGTATTTT; CDR3 protein: CASSDGPATDTQYF
J gene: TRBJ2-1; D gene: -; clone size: few; V gene: TRBV7-2; CDR3 DNA: TGTGCCAGCAGCTTAATGGGCGCCCACAATGAGCAGTTCTTC; CDR3 protein: CASSLMGAHNEQFF
J gene: TRBJ1-5; D gene: TRBD1; clone size: many; V gene: TRBV12-3/TRBV12-4; CDR3 DNA: TGTGCCAGCGGAACAGGGGTAGGTCAGCCCCAGCATTTT; CDR3 protein: CASGTGVGQPQHF
J gene: TRBJ2-1; D gene: -; clone size: -; V gene: TRBV24-1; CDR3 DNA: TGTGCCACCAGTCGACAGTTCAATGAGCAGTTCTTC; CDR3 protein: CATSRQFNEQFF
J gene: TRBJ2-1; D gene: -; clone size: -; V gene: TRBV7-6; CDR3 DNA: TGTGCCAGCAGCTTTGTCGCGAGTGAGCAGTTCTTC; CDR3 protein: CASSFVASEQFF
J gene: TRBJ1-1; D gene: TRBD1; clone size: many; V gene: TRBV20-1; CDR3 DNA: TGCAGTGCTAGACGGACAGGGAAGGTAACTGAAGCTTTCTTT; CDR3 protein: CSARRTGKVTEAFF
J gene: TRBJ2-5; D gene: -; clone size: -; V gene: TRBV5-1; CDR3 DNA: TGCGCCACCTCCTTGGGCGGACAGACTCTTTGGAAAGAACAAGAGACCCAGTACTTC; CDR3 protein: CATSLGGQTLWKEQETQYF
J gene: TRBJ2-1; D gene: -; clone size: -; V gene: TRBV28; CDR3 DNA: TGTGCCAGCAGTTCCCGGGCCAGAACCTACAATGAGCAGTTCTTC; CDR3 protein: CASSSRARTYNEQFF
J gene: TRBJ1-2; D gene: -; clone size: many; V gene: TRBV29-1; CDR3 DNA: TGCAGCGTTCACCCCCCGGACTATGGCTACACCTTC; CDR3 protein: CSVHPPDYGYTF
J gene: TRBJ2-3; D gene: -; clone size: many; V gene: TRBV20-1; CDR3 DNA: TGCAGTGCAAGGGGCAGGTTTTTCACAGATACGCAGTATTTT; CDR3 protein: CSARGRFFTDTQYF
J gene: TRBJ2-4; D gene: TRBD1; clone size: many; V gene: TRBV20-1; CDR3 DNA: TGCAGTGCTATGGACAGGGCGGGAAACATTCAGTACTTC; CDR3 protein: CSAMDRAGNIQYF
J gene: TRBJ1-5; D gene: -; clone size: few; V gene: TRBV4-1; CDR3 DNA: TGCGCCAGCAGCCCAGATGAGACGTCGCAGGCCCAGCATTTT; CDR3 protein: CASSPDETSQAQHF
J gene: TRBJ2-7; D gene: -; clone size: many; V gene: TRBV13; CDR3 DNA: TGTGCCAGCAGCTTGGGGGGTCCACGCTACGAGCAGTACTTC; CDR3 protein: CASSLGGPRYEQYF
J gene: TRBJ2-5; D gene: -; clone size: -; V gene: TRBV11-1; CDR3 DNA: TGTGCCAGCAGGGGGGCGTCTCAAGAGACCCAGTACTTC; CDR3 protein: CASRGASQETQYF
J gene: TRBJ1-2; D gene: -; clone size: -; V gene: TRBV11-2; CDR3 DNA: TGTGCCAGCAGCTTAGAAGGGGCGGTCGGGGGCTATGGCTACACCTTC; CDR3 protein: CASSLEGAVGGYGYTF
J gene: TRBJ1-2; D gene: -; clone size: many; V gene: TRBV5-6; CDR3 DNA: TGTGCCAGCAGCTCCGACGAGGGGGTGTTTTCCTATGGCTACACCTTC; CDR3 protein: CASSSDEGVFSYGYTF
J gene: TRBJ1-6; D gene: -; clone size: few; V gene: TRBV12-3/TRBV12-4; CDR3 DNA: TGTGCCAGCAGTCCCCGACGGGGGGGTTCACCCCTCCACTTT; CDR3 protein: CASSPRRGGSPLHF
J gene: TRBJ2-4; D gene: -; clone size: few; V gene: TRBV12-3/TRBV12-4; CDR3 DNA: TGTGCCAGCAGCATAGGGGATAGAGCCAAAAACATTCAGTACTTC; CDR3 protein: CASSIGDRAKNIQYF
J gene: TRBJ2-3; D gene: TRBD1; clone size: many; V gene: TRBV20-1; CDR3 DNA: TGCAGTGCGGGACAGGGGGAAACAACCACAGATACGCAGTATTTT; CDR3 protein: CSAGQGETTTDTQYF
J gene: TRBJ2-2; D gene: -; clone size: many; V gene: TRBV12-3/TRBV12-4; CDR3 DNA: TGTGCCAGCAGCGGACAGAACACCGGGGAGCTGTTTTTT; CDR3 protein: CASSGQNTGELFF
J gene: TRBJ1-2; D gene: -; clone size: few; V gene: TRBV6-1; CDR3 DNA: TGTGCCAGCCGCCGCGGGGGCGCGCAAGGCTACACCTTC; CDR3 protein: CASRRGGAQGYTF
J gene: TRBJ2-3; D gene: -; clone size: few; V gene: TRBV18; CDR3 DNA: TGTGCCAGCTCACGGGTGAGGGGAGCCACAGATACGCAGTATTTT; CDR3 protein: CASSRVRGATDTQYF
J gene: TRBJ2-5; D gene: -; clone size: many; V gene: TRBV6-1; CDR3 DNA: TGTGCCAGCACTGTAAAGCTCCAAGAGACCCAGTACTTC; CDR3 protein: CASTVKLQETQYF
J gene: TRBJ1-3; D gene: -; clone size: -; V gene: TRBV21-1; CDR3 DNA: TGTGCCAGCAGCCCCGAAAGGGGGCGAAACACCATATATTTT; CDR3 protein: CASSPERGRNTIYF
J gene: TRBJ1-2; D gene: -; clone size: many; V gene: TRBV20-1; CDR3 DNA: TGCAGTGCCTTGACCGCCGCAGGTGGCTACACCTTC; CDR3 protein: CSALTAAGGYTF
J gene: TRBJ2-3; D gene: -; clone size: -; V gene: TRBV15; CDR3 DNA: TGTGCCACCTCCGCCCGCGCTACAGATACGCAGTATTTT; CDR3 protein: CATSARATDTQYF
J gene: TRBJ2-5; D gene: -; clone size: many; V gene: TRBV20-1; CDR3 DNA: TGCAGTGCTTTAGCGTTGGAGACCCAGTACTTC; CDR3 protein: CSALALETQYF
J gene: TRBJ2-4; D gene: TRBD1; clone size: many; V gene: TRBV20-1; CDR3 DNA: TGCAGTGCACCGGGACAGGGAAACGGCATTCAGTACTTC; CDR3 protein: CSAPGQGNGIQYF
J gene: TRBJ1-4; D gene: -; clone size: few; V gene: TRBV4-3; CDR3 DNA: TGCGCCAGCAGCCAAGATTATAAACAGATTAATGAAAAACTGTTTTTT; CDR3 protein: CASSQDYKQINEKLFF
J gene: TRBJ2-3; D gene: -; clone size: many; V gene: TRBV13; CDR3 DNA: TGTGCCAGCAGCACGGGACAAGCGGTGATCACAGATACGCAGTATTTT; CDR3 protein: CASSTGQAVITDTQYF
J gene: TRBJ2-5; D gene: TRBD1; clone size: -; V gene: TRBV5-1; CDR3 DNA: TGCGCCAGCAGCTTGGTCGACAGGGAAGAGACCCAGTACTTC; CDR3 protein: CASSLVDREETQYF
J gene: TRBJ2-1; D gene: -; clone size: -; V gene: TRBV7-2; CDR3 DNA: TGTGCCAGCAGCTCCCCTAGGGGGGGGCCTAGTACGATAATATACAATGAGCAGTTCTTC; CDR3 protein: CASSSPRGGPSTIIYNEQFF
J gene: TRBJ2-7; D gene: TRBD1; clone size: -; V gene: TRBV29-1; CDR3 DNA: TGCAGCGTCATAGGCTCGGACAGGGACCTCTCCTACGAGCAGTACTTC; CDR3 protein: CSVIGSDRDLSYEQYF
J gene: TRBJ1-5; D gene: -; clone size: many; V gene: TRBV7-2; CDR3 DNA: TGTGCCAGCAGCTTAGACCGACCTGGCAATCAGCCCCAGCATTTT; CDR3 protein: CASSLDRPGNQPQHF
J gene: TRBJ2-3; D gene: -; clone size: many; V gene: TRBV20-1; CDR3 DNA: TGCAGTGCTAGACAAGTAGATACGCAGTATTTT; CDR3 protein: CSARQVDTQYF
J gene: TRBJ2-1; D gene: -; clone size: many; V gene: TRBV20-1; CDR3 DNA: TGCAGTGCTAGAGTTCCCCGTGGCGGGCGCAATGAGCAGTTCTTC; CDR3 protein: CSARVPRGGRNEQFF
J gene: TRBJ2-3; D gene: -; clone size: -; V gene: TRBV9; CDR3 DNA: TGTGCCAGCAGCCCCCCTGGACAGTGGGTGGCCACAGATACGCAGTATTTT; CDR3 protein: CASSPPGQWVATDTQYF
J gene: TRBJ2-1; D gene: TRBD1; clone size: -; V gene: TRBV7-7; CDR3 DNA: TGTGCCAGCAGCTCCCACCAGGGGGCTGAGCAGTTCTTC; CDR3 protein: CASSSHQGAEQFF
J gene: TRBJ1-5; D gene: -; clone size: many; V gene: TRBV29-1; CDR3 DNA: TGCAGCGTTGAAGTGACAGGAGAACCCAATCAGCCCCAGCATTTT; CDR3 protein: CSVEVTGEPNQPQHF
J gene: TRBJ2-2; D gene: -; clone size: few; V gene: TRBV30; CDR3 DNA: TGTGCCTGGAGTGTGATAACCACCGGGGAGCTGTTTTTT; CDR3 protein: CAWSVITTGELFF
J gene: TRBJ2-1; D gene: TRBD2; clone size: many; V gene: TRBV10-1; CDR3 DNA: TGCGCCAGCAGTTTAGCGGGGGCGCCCAATGAGCAGTTCTTC; CDR3 protein: CASSLAGAPNEQFF
J gene: TRBJ2-3; D gene: TRBD2; clone size: many; V gene: TRBV20-1; CDR3 DNA: TGCAGTGCTAGAGAGCGGGCTAGCGGGGGGTTCATAGATACGCAGTATTTT; CDR3 protein: CSARERASGGFIDTQYF
J gene: TRBJ1-2; D gene: TRBD1; clone size: once; V gene: TRBV7-9; CDR3 DNA: TGTGCCAGCAGCTTAGAGAGGGACAGCTATGGCTACACCTTC; CDR3 protein: CASSLERDSYGYTF